The entry below describes one T cell receptor beta chain. Mismatch with germline at one junction end may stem from a read error. TCRdb keeps only in-frame clones here, not all; method: immunoSEQ multiplex PCR. Of 120,000 or so clones in the sample, 80% to 90% were seen once. These data come from a study of control samples from healthy donors and cancer patients. The CDR3 loop spans 16 amino acids. Germline V CDR1 and CDR2: SEHNR, FQNEAQ (reference sequence). The sequence derives from a man aged 35 to 55 in good health. Sequenced input: blood. The genes are TRBV7-9 and TRBJ2-7; 8 bases match TRBD2. The DNA of the CDR3 is TGTGCCAGCAGCTCTAACCCGGGACTAGTCTCCCACGAGCAGTACTTC. Encoded protein: CASSSNPGLVSHEQYF.